This is a list of T cell receptor beta chains from one sample in a study of T cell responses to AZD1222 COVID-19 vaccine. Sequenced by immunoSEQ multiplex PCR; TCRdb stores in-frame clones only, minus some. The table records 100,000 to 150,000 clones, about 88% of them present only once. The sample here was peripheral blood, taken on day 0 of AZD1222 vaccination. All receptors derive from an adult in good health. CDR3s include the opening cysteine and the closing phenylalanine or tryptophan. The D gene is left open where the match is weak. A clone size is listed for some rows: how often the clone was seen (once, few, many), or a class if it is expanded.

size,V,J,D,CDR3,DNA
-,TRBV2,TRBJ2-7,-,CASSPRVISYEQYF,TGTGCCAGCAGTCCCAGGGTGATCTCCTACGAGCAGTACTTC
-,TRBV28,TRBJ1-4,TRBD1,CASSSAGGDYEKLFF,TGTGCCAGCAGTTCGGCAGGGGGCGATTATGAAAAACTGTTTTTT
few,TRBV27,TRBJ2-5,TRBD2,CASSPLSGPGGRETQYF,TGTGCCAGCAGTCCGCTTAGCGGGCCCGGGGGTCGAGAGACCCAGTACTTC
-,TRBV28,TRBJ1-1,-,CASSLLAREAFF,TGTGCCAGCAGTTTATTAGCTAGAGAAGCTTTCTTT
-,TRBV7-9,TRBJ2-7,TRBD2,CASSSLAGTYEQYF,TGTGCCAGCAGCTCTTTAGCGGGGACCTACGAGCAGTACTTC
-,TRBV7-2,TRBJ1-5,TRBD1,CASSLATGGQPQHF,TGTGCCAGCAGCTTAGCGACAGGGGGACAGCCCCAGCATTTT
-,TRBV7-2,TRBJ2-1,TRBD2,CASSTSGTSRNEQFF,TGTGCCAGCAGCACGTCCGGGACTAGTCGCAATGAGCAGTTCTTC
-,TRBV7-9,TRBJ2-2,-,CASSFYDSNTGELFF,TGTGCCAGCAGCTTCTATGATTCCAACACCGGGGAGCTGTTTTTT
-,TRBV27,TRBJ1-1,-,CASSLGANTEAFF,TGTGCCAGCAGTCTGGGGGCGAACACTGAAGCTTTCTTT
-,TRBV18,TRBJ1-1,TRBD1,CASSRDRGPMNTEAFF,TGTGCCAGCTCACGGGACAGGGGACCCATGAACACTGAAGCTTTCTTT
once,TRBV7-9,TRBJ1-5,TRBD1,CASSSLFRQGLRLQPQHF,TGTGCCAGCAGCTCCCTATTCCGACAGGGGTTGAGGTTGCAGCCCCAGCATTTT
-,TRBV28,TRBJ2-7,-,CASMDSYEQYF,TGTGCCAGCATGGACAGCTACGAGCAGTACTTC
-,TRBV7-3,TRBJ2-3,TRBD2,CASSLTLLAGGYGTQYF,TGTGCCAGCAGCTTAACCCTCCTAGCGGGGGGGTACGGTACGCAGTATTTT
few,TRBV21-1,TRBJ2-1,-,CASSKARTSGSSYNEQFF,TGTGCCAGCAGCAAAGCCAGAACTAGCGGTTCCTCCTACAATGAGCAGTTCTTC
-,TRBV2,TRBJ1-6,-,CASMGHSSSPLHF,TGTGCCAGCATGGGACATTCGTCCTCACCCCTCCACTTT
-,TRBV11-2,TRBJ2-2,-,CASMWGSTGELFF,TGTGCCAGCATGTGGGGGAGTACCGGGGAGCTGTTTTTT
-,TRBV5-4,TRBJ1-4,TRBD1,CASSTWTGGLEKLFF,TGTGCCAGCAGCACCTGGACAGGGGGGTTGGAAAAACTGTTTTTT
-,TRBV30,TRBJ1-2,-,CALSSYGYTF,TGTGCCTTGTCCTCCTATGGCTACACCTTC
-,TRBV7-3,TRBJ1-1,-,CASSSTGNTEAFF,TGTGCCAGCAGCTCCACAGGGAACACTGAAGCTTTCTTT
-,TRBV28,TRBJ2-3,TRBD2,CASSGRTSGNLYF,TGTGCCAGCAGTGGGCGGACTAGCGGGAACCTGTATTTT
-,TRBV7-8,TRBJ1-2,-,CASSLGTYYGYTF,TGTGCCAGCAGCTTAGGGACCTACTATGGCTACACCTTC
-,TRBV10-1,TRBJ2-1,-,CASSESQLAGKAYNEQFF,TGCGCCAGCAGTGAGTCGCAATTGGCGGGAAAGGCCTACAATGAGCAGTTCTTC
-,TRBV4-3,TRBJ1-2,-,CASSQASLLGYGYTF,TGCGCCAGCAGCCAAGCCAGCCTTCTGGGCTATGGCTACACCTTC
-,TRBV4-1,TRBJ1-4,-,CASSQLWGGQGNEKLFF,TGCGCCAGCAGCCAGCTTTGGGGGGGGCAGGGGAATGAAAAACTGTTTTTT
-,TRBV11-2,TRBJ2-1,TRBD2,CASSRGLVNEQFF,TGTGCCAGCAGCCGAGGACTAGTCAATGAGCAGTTCTTC
-,TRBV5-4,TRBJ2-1,-,CASSLGGSGSSYNEQFF,TGTGCCAGCAGCTTGGGAGGTTCGGGCAGCTCCTACAATGAGCAGTTCTTC
-,TRBV15,TRBJ2-7,TRBD1,CATSRQQGREQYF,TGTGCCACCAGCAGACAACAGGGGAGAGAGCAGTACTTC
-,TRBV6-1,TRBJ1-2,-,CASSGGRENRINYGYTF,TGTGCCAGCAGTGGCGGGCGGGAAAACAGAATTAACTATGGCTACACCTTC
-,TRBV6-5,TRBJ2-5,TRBD2,CASSYYRGLARETQYF,TGTGCCAGCAGTTACTACCGGGGACTAGCGCGAGAGACCCAGTACTTC
-,TRBV4-1,TRBJ1-1,-,CASSQFKANTEAFF,TGCGCCAGCAGCCAATTTAAAGCGAACACTGAAGCTTTCTTT
-,TRBV4-2,TRBJ2-3,TRBD2,CASSQDWRGGNTQYF,TGTGCCAGCAGCCAAGACTGGCGGGGGGGCAATACGCAGTATTTT
-,TRBV7-9,TRBJ1-3,-,CASSFLTGISGNTIYF,TGTGCCAGCAGCTTCCTTACAGGCATCTCTGGAAACACCATATATTTT
-,TRBV9,TRBJ1-3,-,CASSHQLIGTTGNTIYF,TGTGCCAGCAGCCATCAGCTGATTGGGACAACAGGAAACACCATATATTTT
-,TRBV24-1,TRBJ2-1,-,CATSDWRVVKDMEFF,TGTGCCACCAGTGATTGGAGGGTTGTGAAGGATATGGAGTTCTTC
-,TRBV13,TRBJ2-7,TRBD1,CASSYRGTGILEQYF,TGTGCCAGCAGCTACCGGGGGACAGGGATCCTCGAGCAGTACTTC
once,TRBV7-2,TRBJ1-1,-,CASSLAGTLNTEAFF,TGTGCCAGCAGCTTAGCCGGGACGTTGAACACTGAAGCTTTCTTT
-,TRBV25-1,TRBJ2-1,-,CASSESGASVNNEQFF,TGTGCCAGCAGTGAATCCGGTGCTAGCGTGAACAATGAGCAGTTCTTC
-,TRBV7-6,TRBJ2-1,TRBD2,CASSFTASGGRPNEQFF,TGTGCCAGCAGCTTCACCGCTAGCGGGGGGCGCCCCAATGAGCAGTTCTTC
once,TRBV11-3,TRBJ2-7,TRBD1,CASSLGQGAPYEQYF,TGTGCCAGCAGCTTAGGTCAGGGGGCCCCCTACGAGCAGTACTTC